The 29 T cell receptor beta chains presented below share a single source sample, sequenced in a study. TCRdb used MiXCR to reprocess the RT-PCR reads, holding one entry per CDR3 protein. Counted here are about 700,000 distinct CDR3 sequences, 13% to 15% occurring once; the ten biggest clones make up 3% to 4.5%. The specimen sequenced was memory CD4+ T cells from blood. These receptor sequences come from a female donor in good health, serving as a healthy control.

This clonotype was counted a single time. This chain uses TRBV15 with TRBJ2-1, with TRBD2 as a possible D gene (5 bases). Germline V gene data show CDR1 as LNHNV and CDR2 as YYDKDF (reference sequence). The V end was cut by 0 bases, the J end by 9 bases, with 12 bases between. This CDR3 comprises 14 residues. Here the CDR3 reads CATSRDPSPGEQFF. For the CDR3, the DNA is TGTGCCACCAGCAGAGATCCTAGCCCGGGTGAGCAGTTCTTC.

This clonotype was detected only a few times. The rearrangement links TRBV11-2 to TRBJ2-7; 8 bases agree with TRBD2. V dropped 1 base and J dropped 5; count of bases not matched to a gene: 10. CDR3 length: 16 residues. CDR1 is SGHAT and CDR2 is FQNNGV in the germline V gene. As DNA, the CDR3 is TGTGCCAGCAGCTTAGTCGGGAGCGGGAGAACCAACGAGCAGTACTTC. As protein: CASSLVGSGRTNEQYF. The whole variable domain, remainder taken from reference TRBV11-2 and TRBJ2-7, is EAGVAQSPRYKIIEKRQSVAFWCNPISGHATLYWYQQILGQGPKLLIQFQNNGVVDDSQLPKDRFSAERLKGVDSTLKIQPAKLEDSAVYLCASSLVGSGRTNEQYFGPGTRLTVT.

This clonotype was recorded a few times. The chain has TRBV20-1 and TRBJ1-6; D might be TRBD1 (5 bases). Germline-derived CDR1 and CDR2 are DFQATT and SNEGSKA (reference sequence). The CDR3 contains 13 residues. Trimming took off 0 bases at V and 8 bases at J, with 8 bases between the two ends. CDR3 residues: CSARDMGDSPLHF. The CDR3 nucleotides read TGCAGTGCTAGAGATATGGGGGATTCACCCCTCCACTTT.

J is TRBJ1-4 and V is TRBV7-9; D not certain. From germline, CDR1 is SEHNR and CDR2 FQNEAQ (reference sequence). Trimming took off 6 bases at V and 0 bases at J, with 11 bases between the two ends. This CDR3 has 15 residues. The CDR3 bases are TGTGCCAGCAGGTCGACGAGGGCAACTAATGAAAAACTGTTTTTT. Translating it yields CASRSTRATNEKLFF.

The chain links TRBV15 to TRBJ1-5, with 9 bases fitting TRBD1. The CDR3 sequence is 17 residues long. Germline V gives CDR1 LNHNV, CDR2 YYDKDF (reference sequence). The V segment lost 5 bases and the J segment 5 bases; nucleotides outside the gene matches: 13. In DNA, the CDR3 is TGTGCCACCAGCCCACAGGGGGCCAGGGGCACCCATCAGCCCCAGCATTTT. Its protein product is CATSPQGARGTHQPQHF.

This clonotype has at least ten counts. The chain uses TRBV10-3 and TRBJ2-3; a possible D gene is TRBD1 (5 bases). Germline V lookup: CDR1 ENHRY, CDR2 SYGVKD. V lost 3 bases and J lost 4, with 8 bases in between. This CDR3 region has 13 residues. CDR3 in DNA: TGTGCCATCAGTGATCAGGGCGCAGATACGCAGTATTTT. This encodes CAISDQGADTQYF.

This clonotype was detected a few times. The chain has TRBV28 and TRBJ2-3; D remains ambiguous. V lost 3 bases and J lost 2, with 9 bases in between. Germline loops: CDR1 MDHEN, CDR2 SYDVKM. This CDR3 region has 14 residues. CDR3 sequence: CASSFAQITDTQYF. As DNA, the CDR3 is TGTGCCAGCAGTTTTGCACAGATCACAGATACGCAGTATTTT.

This clonotype was recorded many times. The rearrangement uses TRBV6-5 and TRBJ1-3; D not resolved. V lost 0 bases, J lost 4 bases, and 10 bases lay in between. Germline V gene sequence: CDR1 MNHEY, CDR2 SVGAGI. The CDR3 length is 15 residues. The CDR3 region has the DNA TGTGCCAGCAGTTACTCGCAGAGGTCGGGAAACACCATATATTTT. Translated: CASSYSQRSGNTIYF.

The chain combines TRBV5-1 with TRBJ1-5, with D hard to call. The V end lost 0 bases, the J end lost 5 bases, and 12 bases lay between the germline ends. The CDR3 totals 15 residues. The germline V gene has CDR1 SGHRS and CDR2 YFSETQ. CDR3 in amino acids: CASSLEGGIHQPQHF. In nucleotides, the CDR3 is TGCGCCAGCAGCTTGGAGGGCGGTATTCATCAGCCCCAGCATTTT. The full variable domain, completed using reference TRBV5-1 and TRBJ1-5, is KAGVTQTPRYLIKTRGQQVTLSCSPISGHRSVSWYQQTPGQGLQFLFEYFSETQRNKGNFPGRFSGRQFSNSRSEMNVSTLELGDSALYLCASSLEGGIHQPQHFGDGTRLSIL.

This clonotype was recorded a few times. The rearrangement joins TRBV5-1 to TRBJ2-5, with D tentatively TRBD2 (6 bases). CDR3 length equals 14 residues. CDR1 is SGHRS, CDR2 YFSETQ, per germline. The ends were cut back, 4 bases at V and 0 bases at J, with 10 bases in the middle. The CDR3 DNA reads TGCGCCAGCAGCGCTGGGGGGAACCAAGAGACCCAGTACTTC. It encodes CASSAGGNQETQYF.

The chain joins TRBV28 to TRBJ2-7; perhaps TRBD2 as D (5 bases). CDR1 is MDHEN, CDR2 SYDVKM, per germline. CDR3 length: 13 residues. The V end was cut by 4 bases, the J end by 12 bases, with 19 bases between. The CDR3 coding sequence is TGTGCCAGCAGTTCACCGGACGGATGGGCGGGGTACTTC. Protein sequence: CASSSPDGWAGYF.

This clonotype was counted ten times or more. The V and J genes are TRBV25-1 and TRBJ1-2; D is undetermined. Trimming left V 3 bases short and J 8 bases short, with 13 bases between. Germline V gene lookup returns CDR1 MGHDK and CDR2 SYGVNS. The CDR3 has 13 residues. CDR3 protein: CASSDRVATGYTF. For the CDR3, the DNA is TGTGCCAGCAGTGATAGGGTGGCAACAGGCTACACCTTC.

This clonotype has only a few counts. The chain uses TRBV5-1 and TRBJ2-5, with 9 bases lining up with TRBD1. Per germline, CDR1 SGHRS and CDR2 YFSETQ. The V segment lost 5 bases and the J segment 5 bases; nucleotides outside the gene matches: 10. This CDR3 spans 15 amino acids. The CDR3 DNA reads TGCGCCAGCAGGGAAACGGACAGGGGATGGGAGACCCAGTACTTC. Translating gives CASRETDRGWETQYF.

The chain joins TRBV20-1 to TRBJ2-5; a possible D gene is TRBD2 (6 bases). V dropped 2 bases and J dropped 4 bases, with 14 bases sitting between them. The CDR3 sequence is 14 residues long. Germline CDR1 DFQATT, CDR2 SNEGSKA (reference sequence). CDR3 loop: CSARKQEGLETQYF. CDR3 bases: TGCAGTGCTAGAAAGCAGGAGGGGTTAGAGACCCAGTACTTC.

Many counts were recorded for this clonotype. The chain carries TRBV29-1 and TRBJ2-6, with 8 bases lining up with TRBD1. Germline CDR1 reads SQVTM; CDR2 reads ANQGSEA. The CDR3 covers 14 residues. The ends lost 5 bases at V and 4 bases at J; junction bases unmatched: 4. Here the CDR3 DNA reads TGCAGCGTTCAGGGGGCTGAAGGGGCCAACGTCCTGACTTTC. Translation: CSVQGAEGANVLTF.

Only a few counts were recorded for this clonotype. This chain uses TRBV20-1 with TRBJ1-5; D gene unclear. V gave up 5 bases and J gave up 6 bases, with 14 bases separating them. This CDR3 contains 13 residues. Germline V gene data show CDR1 as DFQATT and CDR2 as SNEGSKA (reference sequence). The CDR3 bases are TGCAGTGCTCCAGGTACGGTCCGTCAGCCCCAGCATTTT. It yields the protein CSAPGTVRQPQHF.

The gene calls are TRBV5-1 and TRBJ2-1; D might be TRBD2 (5 bases). This CDR3 has 15 residues. Germline-derived CDR1 and CDR2 are SGHRS and YFSETQ. With 3 bases removed from V and 6 bases from J, the gap between germline ends came to 16 bases. The CDR3 region is CASSSDSSPGNEQFF. As DNA, the CDR3 is TGCGCCAGCAGCTCGGACTCCTCTCCGGGCAATGAGCAGTTCTTC.

This clonotype was detected only a few times. This rearrangement joins TRBV5-1 to TRBJ2-4; no firm D call. Germline lookup yields CDR1 SGHRS and CDR2 YFSETQ. The CDR3 has 13 amino acids. The V gene lost 5 bases and the J gene lost 7 bases, with 13 bases spanning the gap. As DNA, the CDR3 is TGCGCCAGCAGACCTGCACAAGAGAACATTCAGTACTTC. It translates to CASRPAQENIQYF.

This clonotype has only a few counts. This chain connects TRBV7-9 to TRBJ1-2; no clear D. The CDR3 runs 14 residues. CDR1 and CDR2 from the germline V gene are SEHNR and FQNEAQ (reference sequence). Trimming removed 5 bases at V and 2 bases at J, with 12 bases between. The CDR3 is CASSRSAANYGYTF. The CDR3 nucleotides are TGTGCCAGCAGCAGATCGGCAGCCAACTATGGCTACACCTTC. Based on the CDR3 plus reference TRBV7-9 and TRBJ1-2, the full variable domain is DTGVSQNPRHKITKRGQNVTFRCDPISEHNRLYWYRQTLGQGPEFLTYFQNEAQLEKSRLLSDRFSAERPKGSFSTLEIQRTEQGDSAMYLCASSRSAANYGYTFGSGTRLTVV.

This clonotype has a count of ten or more. This sequence joins TRBV20-1 and TRBJ1-1; D is unresolved. CDR1 and CDR2 (germline): DFQATT, SNEGSKA (reference sequence). V was clipped by 6 bases and J by 1 base, with 9 bases between them. The CDR3 is 12 residues long. CDR3 sequence (DNA): TGCAGTGCCACCCGTCCGAACACTGAAGCTTTCTTT. Translating gives CSATRPNTEAFF.

The chain joins TRBV7-2 to TRBJ2-5; the match to TRBD1 covers 11 bases. Trimming at V came to 3 bases and at J to 5 bases, leaving 5 bases not matched to a gene. Germline CDR1 is SGHTA and CDR2 is FQGNSA. The CDR3 is 15 amino acids. Written as DNA, the CDR3 is TGTGCCAGCAGCTTTCACGGGACAGGGGGGGAGACCCAGTACTTC. As protein: CASSFHGTGGETQYF.

The CDR3 protein is CASSLQQHTEAFF. The CDR3 bases are TGCGCCAGCAGCTTGCAACAGCACACTGAAGCTTTCTTT. The chain links TRBV5-1 to TRBJ1-1; D not resolved. The CDR3 loop spans 13 amino acids. Trimming pared 1 base from V and 3 bases from J, leaving 7 bases between. Germline assignment: CDR1 SGHRS and CDR2 YFSETQ. The full variable domain, its missing parts supplied by reference TRBV5-1 and TRBJ1-1, is KAGVTQTPRYLIKTRGQQVTLSCSPISGHRSVSWYQQTPGQGLQFLFEYFSETQRNKGNFPGRFSGRQFSNSRSEMNVSTLELGDSALYLCASSLQQHTEAFFGQGTRLTVV.

This clonotype was observed a few times. CDR3 bases: TGTGCCAGCTCACCCGCGACAGGGATCAATGAGCAGTTCTTC. The encoded protein is CASSPATGINEQFF. The genes are TRBV18 and TRBJ2-1; TRBD1 agrees at 7 bases. This CDR3 has 14 residues. After removal of 3 bases from V and 6 bases from J, the junction contained 5 bases not matched to a gene. Per germline, CDR1 KGHSH and CDR2 LQKENI.

This clonotype is a singleton in its sample. The V call is TRBV2, the J call TRBJ2-7; D is unresolved. Germline CDR1 and CDR2: SNHLY and FYNNEI. The CDR3 covers 15 residues. Trimming removed 8 bases at V and 5 bases at J, with 22 bases between. CDR3 amino acids: CASASIPAGLNEQYF. As DNA, the CDR3 is TGTGCCAGCGCGTCGATCCCGGCTGGGCTGAACGAGCAGTACTTC.

This clonotype has a count of ten or more. The chain recombines TRBV20-1 with TRBJ1-5, with D possibly being TRBD1 (5 bases). With 5 bases removed from V and 5 bases from J, the gap between germline ends came to 10 bases. This CDR3 is 12 amino acids long. The germline gives CDR1 DFQATT, CDR2 SNEGSKA (reference sequence). The CDR3 loop reads CSAHRSDQPQHF. CDR3 DNA sequence: TGCAGTGCTCACAGGTCTGATCAGCCCCAGCATTTT.

This clonotype appeared many times. The chain employs TRBV12-3 or TRBV12-4 and TRBJ1-1; 8 nucleotides line up with TRBD1. CDR3 length: 13 amino acids. Losses at the gene ends were 5 bases for V and 4 bases for J; bases not matched to a gene: 3. As DNA, the CDR3 is TGTGCCAGCAGTGGCAGGGGGCGCACTGAAGCTTTCTTT. Its protein is CASSGRGRTEAFF.

The rearrangement uses TRBV4-3 and TRBJ2-7; TRBD1 matches at 7 bases. Looked up from germline, CDR1 is LGHNA and CDR2 is YSLEER. The CDR3 totals 15 residues. V lost 1 base, J lost 3 bases, and 6 bases stayed unmatched. CDR3 protein: CASSQGAQGYYEQYF. Here the CDR3 DNA reads TGCGCCAGCAGCCAAGGGGCACAGGGGTACTACGAGCAGTACTTC.

This clonotype was recorded at least ten times. The CDR3 DNA reads as TGCAGCGTTAGTCGGGCTAGCGGTTTCTACGAGCAGTACTTC. Translated, it gives CSVSRASGFYEQYF. V is TRBV29-1 and J is TRBJ2-7; TRBD2 agrees at 7 bases. CDR1 SQVTM and CDR2 ANQGSEA come from the germline V gene. Germline trimming cut 5 bases from V and 3 bases from J; bases unmatched to any gene: 10. CDR3 size: 14 residues.

This clonotype showed up just a few times. The V gene is TRBV6-4, the J gene TRBJ1-6, with unresolved D. Germline CDR1 reads MRHNA; CDR2 reads SNTAGT. CDR3 length: 15 residues. Deletions cut 3 bases from V and 8 bases from J, with 14 bases between. Written as DNA, the CDR3 is TGTGCCAGCAGTGAAGAGGGCCGAGGGTATTCACCCCTCCACTTT. Protein product: CASSEEGRGYSPLHF.